Listed here are 2 T cell receptor beta chains from one sample, sequenced in a study of graft-versus-host responses after intestinal transplantation. Sequencing used immunoSEQ multiplex PCR; TCRdb keeps in-frame clones, though not all of them. This table has 40,000 or so clones, roughly 90% appearing once. To release intraepithelial and lamina propria lymphocytes, the graft tissue was processed. This specimen consisted of ileum tissue, obtained around 190 days after intestinal transplant. All receptors come from a human patient who received an intestinal transplant, so some T cells may come from the graft donor.

The chain couples TRBV5-6 to TRBJ2-2; D unresolved. Germline CDR1 reads SGHDT; CDR2 reads YYEEEE. This CDR3 comprises 16 residues. V lost 2 bases, J lost 2 bases, and 13 bases lay in between. In DNA form, the CDR3 reads TGTGCCAGCAGCTTCTCGATCGGCTATAACACCGGGGAGCTGTTTTTT. Translated: CASSFSIGYNTGELFF.

This clone has just one count. The V call is TRBV4-1, the J call TRBJ2-3; 7 bases align to TRBD2. Losses at the gene ends were 1 base for V and 4 bases for J; bases not matched to a gene: 11. Germline values: CDR1 MGHRA, CDR2 YSYEKL. The CDR3 is 17 amino acids. The CDR3 loop reads CASSQAGWRERADTQYF. In nucleotides, the CDR3 is TGCGCCAGCAGCCAAGCCGGATGGCGGGAGAGGGCAGATACGCAGTATTTT.